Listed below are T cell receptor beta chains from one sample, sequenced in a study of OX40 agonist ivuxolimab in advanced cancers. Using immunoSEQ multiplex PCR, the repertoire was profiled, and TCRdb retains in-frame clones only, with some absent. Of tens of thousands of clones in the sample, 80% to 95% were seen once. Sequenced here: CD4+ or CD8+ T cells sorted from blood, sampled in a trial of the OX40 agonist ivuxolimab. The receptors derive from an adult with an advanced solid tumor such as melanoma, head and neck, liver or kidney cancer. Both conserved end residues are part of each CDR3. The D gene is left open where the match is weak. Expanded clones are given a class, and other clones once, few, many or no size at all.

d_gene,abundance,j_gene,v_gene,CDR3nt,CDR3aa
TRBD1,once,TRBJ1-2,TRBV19,TGTGCCAGTACCAAACAGGGGGTGGACTATGGCTACACCTTC,CASTKQGVDYGYTF
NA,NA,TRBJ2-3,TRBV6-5,TGTGCCAGCAGTTATGGGACGTATAACACAGATACGCAGTATTTT,CASSYGTYNTDTQYF
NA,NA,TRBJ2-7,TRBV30,TGTGCCTGGAGTCTCGGACCGATAAACTCCTACGAGCAGTACTTC,CAWSLGPINSYEQYF
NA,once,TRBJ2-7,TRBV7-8,TGTGCCAGCAGCTTAGGTAGTCAGGTAATCTACGAGCAGTACTTC,CASSLGSQVIYEQYF
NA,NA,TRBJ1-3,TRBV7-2,TGTGCCAGCAGCCCTATCCCAGGGATAACAGAGAGCTCTGGAAACACCATATATTTT,CASSPIPGITESSGNTIYF
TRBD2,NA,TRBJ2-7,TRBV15,TGTGCCACCCCCCGCCCCAGCGGGGGCCTCAGCTCCTACGAGCAGTACTTC,CATPRPSGGLSSYEQYF
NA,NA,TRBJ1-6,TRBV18,TGTGCCAGCTCACCACTACAGAATAATTCACCCCTCCACTTT,CASSPLQNNSPLHF
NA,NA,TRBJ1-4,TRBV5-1,TGCGCCAGCAAACTCCAGGGTAATGAAAAACTGTTTTTT,CASKLQGNEKLFF
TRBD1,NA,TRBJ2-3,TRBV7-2,TGTGCCAGCAGCCCGTGGGGGACAGCTTACACAGATACGCAGTATTTT,CASSPWGTAYTDTQYF
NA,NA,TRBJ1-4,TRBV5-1,TGCGCCAGCCAAGCGGAGGCGGCTAATGAAAAACTGTTTTTT,CASQAEAANEKLFF
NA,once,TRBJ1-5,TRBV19,TGTGCCAGTAGTATAGTCGCGGGGGCCGATTATCAGCCCCAGCATTTT,CASSIVAGADYQPQHF
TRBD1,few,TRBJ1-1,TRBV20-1,TGCAGTGAGACAGGGCATCCTGAAGCTTTCTTT,CSETGHPEAFF
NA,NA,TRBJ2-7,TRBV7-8,TGTGCCAGCAGCTTGTCCCTCAGGTCCTACGAGCAGTACTTC,CASSLSLRSYEQYF
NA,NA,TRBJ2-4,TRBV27,TGTGCCAGCAGTTTAAGGGGACACCAAAAAAACATTCAGTACTTC,CASSLRGHQKNIQYF
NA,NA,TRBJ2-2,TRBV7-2,TGTGCCAGCAGCCCGTACGAGGGGGAGCTGTTTTTT,CASSPYEGELFF
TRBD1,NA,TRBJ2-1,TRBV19,TGTGCCGCGGCGACCGGGACAGGGGTATCGAATGAGCAGTTCTTC,CAAATGTGVSNEQFF
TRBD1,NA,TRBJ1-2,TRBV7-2,TGTGCCAGCAGCTTCTCGGGACAGGGGGCTGGTGGCTACACCTTC,CASSFSGQGAGGYTF
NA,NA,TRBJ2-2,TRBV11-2,TGTGCCAGCAGCCGGGGTCCCGGGGCTTTGAACACCGGGGAGCTGTTTTTT,CASSRGPGALNTGELFF
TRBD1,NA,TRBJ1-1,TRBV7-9,TGTGCCAGCAGCCTACGACTCGACGTGACAGGGTTCGACACTGAAGCTTTCTTT,CASSLRLDVTGFDTEAFF
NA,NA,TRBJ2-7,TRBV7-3,TGTGCCAGCAGCTTAGCCGAAGACTACGAGCAGTACTTC,CASSLAEDYEQYF
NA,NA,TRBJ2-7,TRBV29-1,TGCAGCGCTGCGGAAAGCTCCTACGAGCAGTACTTC,CSAAESSYEQYF
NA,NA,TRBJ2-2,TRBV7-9,TGTGCCAGCAGCTTACTTCAGGGGAACACCGGGGAGCTGTTTTTT,CASSLLQGNTGELFF
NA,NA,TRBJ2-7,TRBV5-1,TGCGCCAGCAGCTTGTCTACCATCTACGAGCAGTACTTC,CASSLSTIYEQYF
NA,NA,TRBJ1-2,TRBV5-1,TGCGCCAGCAGCTTGGAGAGTCGGAACTATGGCTACACCTTC,CASSLESRNYGYTF
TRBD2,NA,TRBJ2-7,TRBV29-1,TGCAGCGTTGTCCTCGAAGGTGCGGGGGGGCAGTACTTC,CSVVLEGAGGQYF
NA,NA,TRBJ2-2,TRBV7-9,TGTGCCAGCAGCCCTCGGCGCGGGGATACATCCGGGGAGCTGTTTTTT,CASSPRRGDTSGELFF
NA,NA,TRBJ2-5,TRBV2,TGTGCCAGCAACAGACGACAGACCCAAGAGACCCAGTACTTC,CASNRRQTQETQYF
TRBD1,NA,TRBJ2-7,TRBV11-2,TGTGCCAGCAGCTTGCCCACCGGGACAGGGGGCAACGAGCAGTACTTC,CASSLPTGTGGNEQYF
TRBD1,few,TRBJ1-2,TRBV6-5,TGTGCCAGCAGCACCGGGACAGGGTTAGGCTACACCTTC,CASSTGTGLGYTF
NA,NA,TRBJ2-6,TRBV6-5,TGTGCCACTATACAGATTGCCGGGGCCAACGTCCTGACTTTC,CATIQIAGANVLTF
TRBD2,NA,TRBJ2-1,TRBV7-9,TGTGCCAGCAGCTTAGCGAACAGCGGGGCCCCGTTCTTC,CASSLANSGAPFF
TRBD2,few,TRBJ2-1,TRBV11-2,TGTGCCAGCAGCCCCGGGCCGGGACTAGCGGGAGGATCCTACAATGAGCAGTTCTTC,CASSPGPGLAGGSYNEQFF
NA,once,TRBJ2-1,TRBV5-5,TGTGCCAGCAGCTTGCCAGGGGGGAGCTACAATGAGCAGTTCTTC,CASSLPGGSYNEQFF
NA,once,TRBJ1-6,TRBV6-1,TGTGCCAGCACCACAGGCAGTAATTCACCCCTCCACTTT,CASTTGSNSPLHF
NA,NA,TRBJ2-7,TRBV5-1,TGCGCCAGCAGCTTGGAATTAGGTTCCTACGAGCAGTACTTC,CASSLELGSYEQYF
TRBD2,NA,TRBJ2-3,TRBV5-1,TGCGCCAGCAGCTTCACGATAGCGGGGGGAACGGATACGCAGTATTTT,CASSFTIAGGTDTQYF
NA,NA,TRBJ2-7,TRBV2,TGTGCCAGCAAGTACCTCTCAGGTGAGGGACCGAGCTCCTACGAGCAGTACTTC,CASKYLSGEGPSSYEQYF
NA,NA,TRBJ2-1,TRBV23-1,TGCGCCAGCAATCCGCGGAGGCAATACAATGAGCAGTTCTTC,CASNPRRQYNEQFF
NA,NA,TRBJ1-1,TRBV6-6,TGTGCCAGCAGTTACTTGAGTAGTACTGAAGCTTTCTTT,CASSYLSSTEAFF
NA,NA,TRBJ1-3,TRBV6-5,TGTGCCAGCAGCTTCTCAGGGACTGGAAACACCATATATTTT,CASSFSGTGNTIYF
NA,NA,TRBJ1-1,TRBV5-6,TGTGCCAGCAGCGAGAAGGGACGGAATCTTATAGCTTTCTTT,CASSEKGRNLIAFF
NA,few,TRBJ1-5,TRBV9,TGTGCCAGCAGCGTAGGTCGGGACCAGCCCCAGCATTTT,CASSVGRDQPQHF
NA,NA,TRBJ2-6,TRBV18,TGTGCCAGCTCAACAGAGATATCTGGGGCCAACGTCCTGACTTTC,CASSTEISGANVLTF
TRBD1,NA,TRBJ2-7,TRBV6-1,TGTGCCAGCAGTGGGGACAGGGGCCACGAGCAGTACTTC,CASSGDRGHEQYF
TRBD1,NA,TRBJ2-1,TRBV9,TGTGCCAGCAGCGTAGATGGACAGGGTTACAATGAGCAGTTCTTC,CASSVDGQGYNEQFF
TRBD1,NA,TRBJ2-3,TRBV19,TGTGCCAGTACCCCAGGACAGGCTTCAGATACGCAGTATTTT,CASTPGQASDTQYF
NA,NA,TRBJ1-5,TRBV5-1,TGCGCCAGCAGCTTAGACAGCTCCAGGAGTCAGCCCCAGCATTTT,CASSLDSSRSQPQHF
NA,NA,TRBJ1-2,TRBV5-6,TGTGCCAGCAGCGGAGCCGCCCGGGGGCTTCTTGGCTACACCTTC,CASSGAARGLLGYTF
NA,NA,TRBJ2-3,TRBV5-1,TGCGCCAGCAGCTTGGGTGGGGGGGCCGAAGATACGCAGTATTTT,CASSLGGGAEDTQYF